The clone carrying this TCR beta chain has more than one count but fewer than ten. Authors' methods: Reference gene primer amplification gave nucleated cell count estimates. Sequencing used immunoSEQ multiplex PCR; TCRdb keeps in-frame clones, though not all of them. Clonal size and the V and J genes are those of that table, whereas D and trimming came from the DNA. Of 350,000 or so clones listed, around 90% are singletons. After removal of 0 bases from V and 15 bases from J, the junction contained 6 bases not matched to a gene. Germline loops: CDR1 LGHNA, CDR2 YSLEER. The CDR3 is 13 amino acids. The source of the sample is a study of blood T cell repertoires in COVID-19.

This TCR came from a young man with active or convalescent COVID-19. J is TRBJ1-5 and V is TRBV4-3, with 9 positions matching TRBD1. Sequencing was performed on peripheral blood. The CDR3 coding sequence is TGCGCCAGCAGCCAAGATCAGGGGACAGGGAGGCATTTT. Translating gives CASSQDQGTGRHF.